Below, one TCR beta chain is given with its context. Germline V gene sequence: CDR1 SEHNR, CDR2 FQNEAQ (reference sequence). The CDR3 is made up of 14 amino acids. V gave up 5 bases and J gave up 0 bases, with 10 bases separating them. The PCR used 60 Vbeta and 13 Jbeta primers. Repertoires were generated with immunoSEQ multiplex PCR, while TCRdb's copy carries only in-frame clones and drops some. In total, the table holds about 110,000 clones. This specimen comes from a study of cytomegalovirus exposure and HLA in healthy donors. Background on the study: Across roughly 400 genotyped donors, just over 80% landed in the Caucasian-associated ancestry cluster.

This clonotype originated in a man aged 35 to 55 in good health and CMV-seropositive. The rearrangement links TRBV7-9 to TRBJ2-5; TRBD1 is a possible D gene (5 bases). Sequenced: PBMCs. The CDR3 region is CASSTAGYQETQYF. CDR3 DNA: TGTGCCAGCAGCACAGCAGGGTACCAAGAGACCCAGTACTTC.